Below, 22 T cell receptor beta chains from the same sample are listed, as sequenced in a study of T cell responses to AZD1222 COVID-19 vaccine. Data came from immunoSEQ multiplex PCR; TCRdb stores just in-frame clones and leaves some out. The data hold over 90,000 clones, with 92% observed a single time. The source material was peripheral blood, sampled 28 days after the second AZD1222 dose. The receptors stem from an adult who received the AZD1222 COVID-19 vaccine.

The V gene is TRBV19, the J gene TRBJ1-4; D gene unclear. This CDR3 spans 12 amino acids. Germline CDR1 and CDR2: LNHDA and SQIVND (reference sequence). The ends were cut back, 10 bases at V and 6 bases at J, with 12 bases in the middle. CDR3 coding DNA: TGTGCCACCTCGGAGGCGGATGAAAAACTGTTTTTT. It encodes CATSEADEKLFF.

The chain links TRBV19 to TRBJ1-2; D call uncertain. This CDR3 contains 11 residues. Trimming removed 5 bases at V and 5 bases at J, with 6 bases between. Germline assignment: CDR1 LNHDA and CDR2 SQIVND (reference sequence). CDR3 sequence reads: CASSSGYGYTF. The CDR3 DNA reads as TGTGCCAGTAGTTCGGGATATGGCTACACCTTC.

This sequence joins TRBV6-5 and TRBJ2-1; D is uncertain. This CDR3 has 14 residues. Trimming removed 3 bases from V and 4 bases from J, with 10 bases in between. Germline CDR1 reads MNHEY; CDR2 reads SVGAGI. The DNA for the CDR3 is TGTGCCAGCAGTTATCCACCAGATTACAATGAGCAGTTCTTC. This encodes CASSYPPDYNEQFF.

V is TRBV24-1 and J is TRBJ1-1, with TRBD1 matching over 7 bases. CDR1 is KGHDR and CDR2 is SFDVKD in the germline V gene. The CDR3 is made up of 11 amino acids. Losses at the gene ends were 7 bases for V and 8 bases for J; bases not matched to a gene: 3. The CDR3 region has the DNA TGTGCCACCAGCGGGACAGACGAAGCTTTCTTT. This encodes CATSGTDEAFF.

The chain combines TRBV29-1 with TRBJ2-5, with 9 bases lining up with TRBD1. The length of the CDR3 is 15 residues. Trimming cost V 3 bases and J 1 base; bases outside gene matches: 6. Germline-derived CDR1 and CDR2 are SQVTM and ANQGSEA. The CDR3 coding sequence is TGCAGCGTTGACCGGGACAGGGTAGGCCAAGAGACCCAGTACTTC. It encodes CSVDRDRVGQETQYF.

The rearrangement uses TRBV6-5 and TRBJ1-1, with TRBD1 identical over 9 bases. With 6 bases clipped from V and 2 bases from J, the junction kept 7 bases outside the gene matches. The V gene's germline CDR1 is MNHEY and CDR2 SVGAGI. This CDR3 comprises 15 residues. CDR3 nucleotide sequence: TGTGCCAGCAGCTTCGGGGACAGGGTAAACACTGAAGCTTTCTTT. Translating gives CASSFGDRVNTEAFF.

To note about this clone: Other DNA sequences within the sample encode an identical CDR3. This chain links TRBV2 with TRBJ1-5; no definite D call. Looked up from germline, CDR1 is SNHLY and CDR2 is FYNNEI. This CDR3 has 14 amino acids. The V end was cut by 4 bases, the J end by 0 bases, with 7 bases between. The CDR3 bases are TGTGCCAGCAGTGTGGGCGGTAGCAATCAGCCCCAGCATTTT. This encodes CASSVGGSNQPQHF.

The V and J genes are TRBV27 and TRBJ2-7, with D maybe TRBD2 (6 bases). CDR1 and CDR2 (germline): MNHEY, SMNVEV (reference sequence). The CDR3 loop spans 13 amino acids. Trimming removed 8 bases at V and 2 bases at J, with 13 bases between. The CDR3 DNA reads TGTGCCAGCCGCCGGGACTCAACCTACGAGCAGTACTTC. Residues: CASRRDSTYEQYF.

CDR3 sequence: CASSTSATGGTNEKLFF. For the CDR3, the DNA is TGTGCCAGTAGTACGTCCGCGACGGGAGGTACTAATGAAAAACTGTTTTTT. The rearrangement links TRBV19 to TRBJ1-4, with D unresolved. CDR1 and CDR2 (germline): LNHDA, SQIVND (reference sequence). This CDR3 contains 17 residues. Trimming shortened V by 4 bases and J by 2 bases, and 17 bases separated the two germline ends.

The chain links TRBV5-4 to TRBJ1-1; the D is unclear. The CDR3 totals 14 residues. Trimming removed 1 base at V and 0 bases at J, with 7 bases between. Germline values: CDR1 SGHNT, CDR2 YYREEE (reference sequence). DNA for the CDR3: TGTGCCAGCAGCTTGCGCCAGATGAACACTGAAGCTTTCTTT. It yields the protein CASSLRQMNTEAFF.

V usage is TRBV4-3 and J usage is TRBJ2-1; D unresolved. Deletions cut 1 base from V and 3 bases from J, with 10 bases between. The CDR3 has 15 amino acids. Germline lookup yields CDR1 LGHNA and CDR2 YSLEER. The chain's CDR3 is CASSQVVLNYNEQFF. The CDR3 DNA is TGCGCCAGCAGCCAAGTGGTGCTTAACTACAATGAGCAGTTCTTC.

The V call is TRBV27, the J call TRBJ2-3; 10 bases match TRBD1. The CDR3 length is 14 residues. CDR1 and CDR2 from the germline V gene are MNHEY and SMNVEV (reference sequence). Trimming removed 0 bases from V and 14 bases from J; junction bases left unmatched: 8. The CDR3 DNA sequence: TGTGCCAGCAGTTTATCCCAGACAGGGGGCCCACCGTATTTT. This translates into CASSLSQTGGPPYF.

The chain links TRBV28 to TRBJ1-4; TRBD1 agrees at 11 bases. Trimming cost V 11 bases and J 6 bases; bases outside gene matches: 11. The CDR3 contains 15 residues. Germline CDR1 reads MDHEN; CDR2 reads SYDVKM. The CDR3 is CAVRDRGGVDEKLFF. Written as DNA, the CDR3 is TGTGCCGTTAGGGACAGGGGGGGTGTTGATGAAAAACTGTTTTTT.

This chain joins TRBV3-1 (or the pseudogene TRBV3-2) and TRBJ1-5, with 11 bases aligning to TRBD1. CDR1 LGHDT and CDR2 YNNKEL come from the germline V gene (reference sequence). The CDR3 is 14 residues long. After removal of 5 bases from V and 4 bases from J, the junction contained 1 base not matched to a gene. CDR3 in DNA: TGTGCCAGCAGCGGGGACAGGGGGAATCAGCCCCAGCATTTT. Its translation: CASSGDRGNQPQHF.

The chain employs TRBV5-6 and TRBJ2-7; 8 bases are shared with TRBD2. Germline V CDR1 and CDR2: SGHDT, YYEEEE. CDR3 length: 15 residues. Trimming at V came to 7 bases and at J to 0 bases, leaving 9 bases not matched to a gene. The CDR3 sequence is CASSLRRGASYEQYF. CDR3 sequence (DNA): TGTGCCAGCTCCCTCAGGCGGGGGGCCTCCTACGAGCAGTACTTC.

This clone has a single count. The genes are TRBV19 and TRBJ1-5, with D possibly matching TRBD1 (6 bases). The CDR3 runs 15 residues. Trimming pared 5 bases from V and 3 bases from J, leaving 14 bases between. Germline V lookup: CDR1 LNHDA, CDR2 SQIVND (reference sequence). The CDR3 DNA reads as TGTGCCAGTAGTCCCTTAGGGGGAGACAATCAGCCCCAGCATTTT. The encoded protein is CASSPLGGDNQPQHF.

The V gene is TRBV6-5, the J gene TRBJ2-5; a weak D match, TRBD1 (5 bases). This CDR3 has 11 residues. Trimming removed 4 bases from V and 10 bases from J, with 10 bases in between. From germline, CDR1 is MNHEY and CDR2 SVGAGI. CDR3 in DNA: TGTGCCAGCAGTTCCGCAGGGATCCAGTACTTC. Its translation: CASSSAGIQYF.

The sample holds a few counts of this clone. The V call is TRBV7-9, the J call TRBJ1-6, with unresolved D. The germline V and J ends were trimmed by 8 bases and 0 bases, with 8 bases remaining between them. Germline CDR1 is SEHNR and CDR2 is FQNEAQ (reference sequence). The CDR3 is made up of 14 amino acids. The CDR3 DNA reads as TGTGCCAGCGGACGGAGCTCCTATAATTCACCCCTCCACTTT. Protein sequence: CASGRSSYNSPLHF.

The chain couples TRBV4-1 to TRBJ2-7, with 9 bases that match TRBD1. This CDR3 has 13 residues. With V trimmed by 3 bases and J by 7 bases, 4 bases remained unmatched. The germline V gene encodes CDR1 MGHRA and CDR2 YSYEKL. The CDR3 DNA reads as TGCGCCAGCAGCCAGGGGACAGGGCGGGAGCAGTACTTC. This gives the protein CASSQGTGREQYF.

The V and J genes are TRBV25-1 and TRBJ2-7; tentatively, D is TRBD1 or TRBD2 (5 bases each). The germline V and J ends were trimmed by 4 bases and 3 bases, with 19 bases remaining between them. The CDR3 sequence is 16 residues long. The germline gives CDR1 MGHDK, CDR2 SYGVNS. The CDR3 here is CASSGLGTVSFYEQYF. The CDR3 region has the DNA TGTGCCAGCAGTGGCCTCGGGACGGTCAGCTTCTACGAGCAGTACTTC.

This chain connects TRBV6-6 to TRBJ2-1; maybe TRBD2 (6 bases). The length of the CDR3 is 15 residues. Trimming shortened V by 2 bases and J by 3 bases, and 11 bases separated the two germline ends. CDR1 MNHNY and CDR2 SVGAGI come from the germline V gene (reference sequence). The CDR3 reads CASSYDGGGYNEQFF. The CDR3 nucleotides read TGTGCCAGCAGTTACGACGGGGGAGGCTACAATGAGCAGTTCTTC.

The CDR3 region has the DNA TGCGCCAGCAGCCAAACAGACATGGGGTTCATTAGTTCACCCCTCCACTTT. The encoded protein is CASSQTDMGFISSPLHF. This chain uses TRBV4-1 with TRBJ1-6; D is ambiguous. The V and J ends lost 2 bases and 9 bases respectively, with 20 bases between them. The germline gives CDR1 MGHRA, CDR2 YSYEKL. The CDR3 has 17 amino acids.